This T cell receptor (beta chain) was recorded in a study of CD8 T cells in Susac syndrome. The germline V gene has CDR1 MNHEY and CDR2 SVGAGI. This CDR3 spans 15 amino acids. V shed 6 bases and J shed 4 bases, with 17 bases lying between them. CD8+ and CD4+ blood T cells underwent TCR beta sequencing. Negative isolation was used for CD8+ and CD4+ T cells, and FACS enrichment was applied to TEMRA cells. An input of about 0.5 to 1 ug of RNA was subjected to reverse transcription using random hexamers. The CDR3 of TCR beta was amplified by immunoSEQ multiplex PCR across 54 Vbeta and 13 Jbeta. TCRdb processed the immunoSEQ multiplex PCR reads anew with MiXCR; each CDR3 protein has one entry. Here the sample spans about 150,000 distinct CDR3 sequences, around 95% being singletons.

The sample consisted of CD8+ T cells from PBMCs. The receptor was isolated from a human donor with multiple sclerosis. The chain links TRBV6-5 to TRBJ2-3, with D perhaps TRBD1 (6 bases). As DNA, the CDR3 is TGTGCCAGCAGCCGACTGCGGCCAGGGGCAGATACGCAGTATTTT. The encoded protein is CASSRLRPGADTQYF.